This T cell receptor (beta chain) was profiled in a study of blood T cell repertoires in COVID-19 (TCRdb year 2020). A note on the overall study: Samples from collaborators originated in the United States, Italy and Spain and spanned both the acute and convalescent phases of COVID-19. Nearly every sample came with metadata listing a de-identified subject ID, COVID-19 status, age in years and sex. Subjects who had been exposed to COVID-19, were actively infected with it, or had recovered from it provided the deeply sampled blood TCRbeta repertoires that made up the dataset. A freely available public database, intended as a resource for researchers studying the immune response to SARS-CoV-2, is where the repertoires were released. Samples were obtained from the ongoing ImmuneRACE study (first 160 participants) and from over a thousand subjects provided by 6 global collaborators. HLA class I and class II types, where available, came from metadata supplied by the sample provider rather than from assay-based typing. The prospective study material was composed of cDNA or gDNA derived from T cells, B-cell-depleted T cells, or PBMCs. Findings and caveats that apply to the study as a whole: The amount of clinical and demographic metadata varied by source and participant and was provided uncurated.

The immunoSEQ Assay, a bias-controlled multiplex PCR, was used to amplify TCRbeta CDR3 regions from genomic DNA. From the authors' description of their analysis: The number of nucleated cells in each sample was estimated from the amplification of reference gene primers within the assay. To quantify the absolute abundance of each unique TCRbeta CDR3 rearrangement, sequence reads were collapsed and filtered. For each sample, productive Simpson clonality was calculated by taking the square root of Simpson's diversity index across productive rearrangements. TCRdb took over this immuneACCESS table, retaining in-frame rearrangements with V and J assigned. Such tables are incomplete; in checked studies, under half of the missing clones stem from an unresolved V gene, and the remainder is unexplained. Clone size and the V and J calls come from that table; the DNA yielded D and trimming. The sample yields around 230,000 clones; roughly 80% were counted once. Roughly an eighth of the sample goes to the ten largest clones.

Comment on this clone: Its target antigen remains unknown. The record has no base qualities; no much larger clone is one base away.

Collaborating institutions collected whole blood in K2EDTA tubes following their own protocols. For TCRbeta analysis, collaborators shipped samples as frozen whole blood, isolated PBMCs, or DNA extracted from either of those sample types. Reading the germline V gene gives CDR1 SNHLY and CDR2 FYNNEI. There are 10 amino acids in the CDR3, from cysteine to phenylalanine inclusive. The entry retains the CDR3 DNA only, 30 bases that are in frame from base 1. The junction shows trimming of 6 bases on V and 5 bases on J, plus 5 bases between the germline ends. The sample was peripheral blood. This clonotype was obtained from a woman in her sixties or seventies with active or convalescent COVID-19. The chain is assembled from TRBV2 and TRBJ2-7; the D gene is not confidently resolved. The CDR3 sequence is CASRYNEQYF. The nucleotide sequence is TGTGCCAGCAGGTATAACGAGCAGTACTTC.